This T cell receptor (beta chain) is drawn from a study of T cell repertoires in cytomegalovirus infection. This clonotype was seen repeatedly, ten times or more. TCRdb redid the calling of the reads with MiXCR, one entry per CDR3 protein. This sample has approximately 500,000 distinct CDR3 sequences, with 16% found just once. Germline V gene lookup returns CDR1 SGHTA and CDR2 FQGNSA. CDR3 length: 15 amino acids. Deletions cut 5 bases from V and 0 bases from J, with 13 bases between. The V call is TRBV7-2, the J call TRBJ1-1; possible D gene TRBD1, 6 bases. Sequenced: CD8+ T cells from PBMCs. This sequence was found in a human donor in good health (CMV status not recorded). Some clones in this sample may be carry-over from other donors' samples. This CDR3 is CASSPPRGVNTEAFF. CDR3 DNA sequence: TGTGCCAGCAGCCCCCCCAGGGGCGTGAACACTGAAGCTTTCTTT.